This TCR beta chain was retrieved from a study of T cell responses to AZD1222 COVID-19 vaccine (dated by TCRdb to about 2021). Background for the entire study: A total of just over 230 trial participants underwent TCR sequencing, of whom 200 to 220 had received two doses of AZD1222 and about 26 had received two doses of the MenACWY control vaccine. Enrollment into the trials was organized by age into subgroups of 18-55, 56-69 and 70-plus years, and those subgroups contained about 160, 30 and 59 TCR-sequenced participants, respectively.

The time point tag for this specimen amounts to: about 28 days (+/-7) after the second vaccine dose. AZD1222 recipients whose second dose came at about 4 weeks and those whose second dose came at about 12 weeks were combined into one group, since spike-specific TCR depth and breadth did not differ between the two schedules. Samples from vaccinated people were obtained from the UK trials COV001 and COV002, which included a single-blind randomized controlled phase 2/3 trial of AZD1222 (ChAdOx1 nCoV-19) in healthy adults. For TCRbeta chain sequencing, PBMC samples were collected from trial participants at day 0 and at day 28 after the second dose. The germline V gene encodes CDR1 MRHNA and CDR2 SNTAGT. The CDR3, cysteine through phenylalanine, is 14 amino acids long. The read is trimmed to its CDR3 DNA, 42 bases read in frame from base 1. At the junction V is shortened by 0 bases and J by 8 bases, with 13 bases in between.

The CDR3 regions of human TCRbeta chains were analyzed by immunosequencing. As for how the authors treated the data: Repertoire TCRs were checked for matches against a reference library of SARS-CoV-2-specific TCRs that had been generated using the MIRA antigen-specificity platform. Breadth was defined as the fraction of unique TCRs that were SARS-CoV-2-associated, and depth was defined as the fraction of total T cells that were SARS-CoV-2-associated. Using the MIRA data, each spike-specific TCR was mapped to the spike region that the TCR reacts to and placed in a CD4 or CD8 class. Log10-transformed breadth and depth values were compared by one-way ANOVA with Sidak's multiple comparisons tests. TCRdb carries this immuneACCESS record with in-frame sequences only. Its versions omit some clonotypes, under half of them owing to an unresolved V gene in the studies checked, with the rest unexplained. The V and J calls and clone size were taken over from that table, and D and trimming were inferred from the DNA. The sample table contains about 120,000 clones; only one count was recorded for more than 85% of them. The ten largest account for approximately 2.9% of the sample.

A remark on this clone: This clone's antigen is unknown. Per-base qualities were not stored, and no clone one base away is much larger.

Study-level results and caveats: Epitopes outside the regions mutated in the B.1.351 and B.1.1.7 variants were reportedly recognized by nearly half of the unique spike-specific TCRs. Vaccine-associated CD4 TCRs spanned the whole spike protein, with dominant responses in regions 160-218 and 743-854. Conclusions about previously exposed vaccinees are limited because only six or seven AZD1222 recipients were SARS-CoV-2 seropositive at baseline. Participants were mostly white British, with more females than males. The authors suggested clonal diversity may have been underestimated. The 56-69-year group was small, and its depth increase did not reach significance, likely because of low power. Spike-specific TCR breadth and depth rose significantly after two AZD1222 doses compared with day 0 and with MenACWY recipients. No day 14 peak-response samples were available, so repertoires were characterized only after the peak T cell response.

The chain is assembled from TRBV6-4 and TRBJ1-2; 5 matching bases give a weak D call of TRBD1. The sequence came from an adult who received the AZD1222 COVID-19 vaccine. The input for sequencing was peripheral blood, taken 28 days after the second AZD1222 dose. At the DNA level, the sequence is TGTGCCAGCAGTGACTCGAATAGGGGCGGGGGCTACACCTTC. It codes for CASSDSNRGGGYTF.